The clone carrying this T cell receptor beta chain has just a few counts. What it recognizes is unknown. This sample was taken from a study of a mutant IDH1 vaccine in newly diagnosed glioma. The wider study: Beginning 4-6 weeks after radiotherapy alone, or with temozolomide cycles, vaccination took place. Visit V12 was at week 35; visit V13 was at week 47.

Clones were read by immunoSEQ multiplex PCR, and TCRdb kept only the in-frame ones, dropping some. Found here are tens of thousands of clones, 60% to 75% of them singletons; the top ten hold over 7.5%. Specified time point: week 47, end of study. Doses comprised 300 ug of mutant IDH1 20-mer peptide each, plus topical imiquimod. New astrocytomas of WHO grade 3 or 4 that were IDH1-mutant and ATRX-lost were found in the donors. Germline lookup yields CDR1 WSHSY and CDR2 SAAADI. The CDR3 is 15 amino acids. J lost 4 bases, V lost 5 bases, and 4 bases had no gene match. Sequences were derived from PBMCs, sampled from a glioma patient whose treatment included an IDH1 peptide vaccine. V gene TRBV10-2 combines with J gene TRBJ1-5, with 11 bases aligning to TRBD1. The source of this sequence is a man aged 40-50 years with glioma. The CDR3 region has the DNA TGCGCCAGCAGTTGGACAGGGGGCCTGAATCAGCCCCAGCATTTT. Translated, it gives CASSWTGGLNQPQHF.